The next 17 T cell receptor beta chains were all read from a single sample in a study of technical replicates of blood from a few donors. Measured with immunoSEQ multiplex PCR; TCRdb has only the in-frame clones, and not every one. The data contain tens of thousands of clones, more than 85% of them singletons. Sequencing used T cells isolated from PBMCs. The receptors stem from a human donor in good health.

This chain uses TRBV5-4 with TRBJ2-5, with 8 bases identical to TRBD2. The CDR3 runs 15 residues. The V segment lost 2 bases and the J segment 2 bases; nucleotides outside the gene matches: 5. The germline V gene encodes CDR1 SGHNT and CDR2 YYREEE (reference sequence). The CDR3 DNA sequence: TGTGCCAGCAGCTTTACTAGCGGAGCACAAGAGACCCAGTACTTC. It translates to CASSFTSGAQETQYF.

The V gene is TRBV11-1, the J gene TRBJ2-7, with D perhaps matching TRBD2 (5 bases). This CDR3 comprises 11 residues. Per the germline V gene, CDR1 is SGHAT and CDR2 is FQDESV (reference sequence). V was clipped by 6 bases and J by 5 bases, with 8 bases between them. The CDR3 DNA follows: TGTGCCAGCAGTATCGGGGACGAGCAGTACTTC. Amino acids: CASSIGDEQYF.

This clone turned up a few times. This chain joins TRBV29-1 and TRBJ1-2; D perhaps matches TRBD1 (6 bases). Germline V CDR1 and CDR2: SQVTM, ANQGSEA. This CDR3 comprises 11 residues. Trimming pared 5 bases from V and 10 bases from J, leaving 14 bases between. CDR3 sequence: CSVRGAGVYTF. CDR3 bases: TGCAGCGTTAGGGGCGCAGGGGTCTACACCTTC.

This sequence joins TRBV6-6 and TRBJ2-1; 9 nucleotides match TRBD2. Germline V gives CDR1 MNHNY, CDR2 SVGAGI (reference sequence). The CDR3 contains 13 residues. J gave up 8 bases and V 7 bases, and 6 bases lay outside the gene matches. CDR3 protein: CASTGTSRDEQFF. DNA of the CDR3: TGTGCCAGCACCGGGACTAGCAGGGATGAGCAGTTCTTC.

This chain uses TRBV28 with TRBJ1-1; 9 bases are shared with TRBD1. CDR3 size: 14 residues. CDR1 and CDR2 from the germline V gene are MDHEN and SYDVKM. V lost 8 bases to trimming and J lost 1 base; unmatched junction nucleotides: 5. Here the CDR3 DNA reads TGTGCCAGCCGCGGGGGACAGGGGAACACTGAAGCTTTCTTT. As protein: CASRGGQGNTEAFF.

V is TRBV5-6 and J is TRBJ2-7; maybe TRBD2 (7 bases). The CDR3 is 15 residues long. The germline V gene has CDR1 SGHDT and CDR2 YYEEEE. Trimming cost V 4 bases and J 5 bases, with 19 bases left between them. The DNA of the CDR3 is TGTGCCAGCAGCGACGGGCCTCGGGGGGCTCACGAGCAGTACTTC. Its translation: CASSDGPRGAHEQYF.

The chain couples TRBV27 to TRBJ2-2, with TRBD2 as a possible D gene (6 bases). The CDR3 totals 18 residues. The germline CDR1 and CDR2 sequences are MNHEY and SMNVEV (reference sequence). V was shortened by 1 base and J by 0 bases, with 15 bases between the two germline ends. CDR3 bases: TGTGCCAGCAGTTTATTCGGGGGAAATTGGGCGAACACCGGGGAGCTGTTTTTT. The encoded protein is CASSLFGGNWANTGELFF.

The chain has TRBV9 and TRBJ2-7; no firm D call. From germline, CDR1 is SGDLS and CDR2 YYNGEE. Trimming stripped 4 bases from V and 1 base from J, with 3 bases between. This CDR3 spans 11 amino acids. CDR3 sequence reads: CASSPSYEQYF. Here the CDR3 DNA reads TGTGCCAGCAGCCCGTCCTACGAGCAGTACTTC.

This sequence joins TRBV19 and TRBJ2-3, with 13 bases fitting TRBD2. Germline values: CDR1 LNHDA, CDR2 SQIVND (reference sequence). V gave up 4 bases and J gave up 7 bases; unmatched junction bases: 14. The CDR3 has 18 residues. CDR3: CASSKITGTSGIGHTQYF. The CDR3 DNA reads as TGTGCCAGTAGTAAAATTACCGGGACTAGCGGGATCGGGCATACGCAGTATTTT.

V and J are TRBV7-8 and TRBJ2-1; 11 bases map to TRBD2. The CDR3 loop spans 18 amino acids. From germline, CDR1 is SGHVS and CDR2 FQNEAQ. Trimming at V came to 2 bases and at J to 0 bases, leaving 6 bases not matched to a gene. CDR3 in DNA: TGTGCCAGCAGCTTAACTAGCGGGAGATCGAGCTCCTACAATGAGCAGTTCTTC. This encodes CASSLTSGRSSSYNEQFF.

The chain carries TRBV18 and TRBJ1-4; 7 nucleotides line up with TRBD1. V lost 6 bases, J lost 8 bases, and 9 bases stayed unmatched. The CDR3 runs 14 residues. CDR1 KGHSH and CDR2 LQKENI come from the germline V gene. The CDR3 sequence: CASSPDQGGEKLFF. DNA of the CDR3: TGTGCCAGCTCGCCGGACCAGGGGGGCGAAAAACTGTTTTTT.

The CDR3 loop is CASSVATGIANEKLFF. The CDR3 nucleotides are TGTGCCAGCAGCGTAGCTACGGGGATAGCTAATGAAAAACTGTTTTTT. V gene TRBV9 combines with J gene TRBJ1-4; D not certain. Trimming pared 0 bases from V and 3 bases from J, leaving 12 bases between. Germline assignment: CDR1 SGDLS and CDR2 YYNGEE. The CDR3 totals 16 residues.

The chain couples TRBV12-5 to TRBJ2-7; D unclear. V dropped 1 base and J dropped 2 bases, with 9 bases sitting between them. CDR1 is LGHNT, CDR2 FRNRAP, per germline. The CDR3 covers 14 residues. The CDR3 loop is CASGLGIEAYEQYF. In DNA form, the CDR3 reads TGTGCTAGTGGTTTGGGTATCGAGGCCTACGAGCAGTACTTC. Filled out from reference TRBV12-5 and TRBJ2-7, the complete variable domain reads DARVTQTPRHKVTEMGQEVTMRCQPILGHNTVFWYRQTMMQGLELLAYFRNRAPLDDSGMPKDRFSAEMPDATLATLKIQPSEPRDSAVYFCASGLGIEAYEQYFGPGTRLTVT.

The chain couples TRBV2 to TRBJ2-7, with D possibly TRBD2 on 5 matching bases. CDR3 size: 14 residues. The germline V and J ends were trimmed by 2 bases and 6 bases, with 14 bases remaining between them. The germline V gene has CDR1 SNHLY and CDR2 FYNNEI. The CDR3 reads CASSERYPRVEQYF. The CDR3 bases are TGTGCCAGCAGTGAACGGTACCCGAGGGTCGAGCAGTACTTC.

The rearrangement uses TRBV10-3 and TRBJ1-3; no firm D call. V was shortened by 0 bases and J by 7 bases, with 10 bases between the two germline ends. Per the germline V gene, CDR1 is ENHRY and CDR2 is SYGVKD. This CDR3 is built from 14 residues. CDR3: CAISESIGGNTIYF. In nucleotides, the CDR3 is TGTGCCATCAGTGAGTCGATAGGAGGGAACACCATATATTTT.

The V and J genes are TRBV9 and TRBJ2-7, with TRBD2 identical over 9 bases. V was pared by 1 base and J by 5 bases, with 4 bases of the junction left unmatched. The CDR3 has 14 amino acids. Germline V gene sequence: CDR1 SGDLS, CDR2 YYNGEE. CDR3 coding DNA: TGTGCCAGCAGCGTACATGCGGGGGGGGACGAGCAGTACTTC. Protein sequence: CASSVHAGGDEQYF. The full variable domain, in which reference TRBV9 and TRBJ2-7 provide the parts outside the CDR3, is DSGVTQTPKHLITATGQRVTLRCSPRSGDLSVYWYQQSLDQGLQFLIQYYNGEERAKGNILERFSAQQFPDLHSELNLSSLELGDSALYFCASSVHAGGDEQYFGPGTRLTVT.

This chain joins TRBV10-3 and TRBJ2-5; 8 bases are shared with TRBD1. V lost 2 bases, J lost 1 base, and 0 bases stayed unmatched. Germline CDR1 is ENHRY and CDR2 is SYGVKD. This CDR3 spans 14 amino acids. The CDR3 DNA is TGTGCCATCAGTGAGGGACAGGGCCAAGAGACCCAGTACTTC. It encodes CAISEGQGQETQYF.